Included here is one T cell receptor (beta chain) sequence, with context. Its cognate antigen is unknown. The ends were cut back, 7 bases at V and 0 bases at J, with 10 bases in the middle. The germline V gene has CDR1 SEHNR and CDR2 FQNEAQ (reference sequence). The CDR3 contains 13 residues. Regarding treatment: oral pan-JAK inhibitor, 5-10 mg twice daily. Obtained from alopecia areata patients were lesional scalp punch biopsies along with peripheral blood. Starting from PBMCs, sorting isolated CD4+ and CD8+ T cells. This sample was taken from a study of CD8+ T cells in alopecia areata. Overall study context: Each of the treated patients was given oral tofacitinib, 5 to 10 mg twice daily, for moderate-to-severe alopecia areata. Overall study results and limits: Lesional tissue from the scalp (especially in alopecia totalis/universalis) showed higher clonality than normal scalp.

Reverse transcription of extracted RNA yielded cDNA, which provided the sequencing template. TCRdb's copy holds only in-frame clones and misses some; the assay was immunoSEQ multiplex PCR. The sample has about 74,000 clones, roughly 30% seen once. The chain carries TRBV7-9 and TRBJ2-7; D call uncertain. The sequence derives from a human donor with alopecia areata. The source was CD8+ T cells sorted from blood, collected at week 4, from a patient treated with tofacitinib. CDR3: CASKGAPSYEQYF. The CDR3 DNA follows: TGTGCCAGCAAAGGAGCTCCCTCCTACGAGCAGTACTTC.